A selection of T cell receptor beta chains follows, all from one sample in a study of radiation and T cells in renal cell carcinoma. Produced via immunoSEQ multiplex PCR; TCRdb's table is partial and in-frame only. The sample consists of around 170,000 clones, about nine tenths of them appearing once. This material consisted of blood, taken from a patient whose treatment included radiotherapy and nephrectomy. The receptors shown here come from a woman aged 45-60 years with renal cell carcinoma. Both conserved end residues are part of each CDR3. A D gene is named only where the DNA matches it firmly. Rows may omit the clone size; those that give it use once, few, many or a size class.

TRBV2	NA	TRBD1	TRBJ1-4	CASSEDRGGGKLFF	TGTGCCAGCAGCGAGGACAGGGGGGGCGGAAAACTGTTTTTT
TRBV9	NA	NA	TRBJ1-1	CASRRMTGNTEAFF	TGTGCCAGCAGACGGATGACAGGGAACACTGAAGCTTTCTTT
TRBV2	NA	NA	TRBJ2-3	CASNDQGSDTQYF	TGTGCCAGCAATGACCAGGGCTCAGATACGCAGTATTTT
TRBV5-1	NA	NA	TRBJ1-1	CASSPGTGGTEAFF	TGCGCCAGCAGCCCGGGGACGGGGGGCACTGAAGCTTTCTTT
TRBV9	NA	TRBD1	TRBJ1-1	CASSIGTGGPEAFF	TGTGCCAGCAGCATCGGGACAGGGGGCCCTGAAGCTTTCTTT
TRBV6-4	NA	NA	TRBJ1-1	CASSAVNTEAFF	TGTGCCAGCAGCGCAGTCAACACTGAAGCTTTCTTT
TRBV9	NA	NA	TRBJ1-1	CASSPVAAVTAAFF	TGTGCCAGCAGCCCCGTGGCAGCGGTCACAGCAGCTTTCTTT
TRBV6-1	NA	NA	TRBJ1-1	CASSEAWGYTEAFF	TGTGCCAGCAGTGAAGCGTGGGGCTACACTGAAGCTTTCTTT
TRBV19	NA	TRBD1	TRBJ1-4	CASRNTGAATNEKLFF	TGTGCCAGTAGGAATACAGGGGCTGCAACTAATGAAAAACTGTTTTTT
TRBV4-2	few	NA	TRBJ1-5	CASSRGGNQPQHF	TGTGCCAGCAGCCGAGGGGGGAATCAGCCCCAGCATTTT
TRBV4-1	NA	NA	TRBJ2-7	CASSQEQGVYEQYF	TGCGCCAGCAGCCAAGAGCAGGGCGTTTACGAGCAGTACTTC
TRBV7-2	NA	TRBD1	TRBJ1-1	CASSWGTGTNTEAFF	TGTGCCAGCAGCTGGGGGACAGGGACGAACACTGAAGCTTTCTTT
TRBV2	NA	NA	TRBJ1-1	CASSPLGNTEAFF	TGTGCCAGCAGTCCTCTAGGGAACACTGAAGCTTTCTTT
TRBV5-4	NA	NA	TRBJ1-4	CASSSDLLNEKLFF	TGTGCCAGCAGCTCCGATTTGTTAAATGAAAAACTGTTTTTT
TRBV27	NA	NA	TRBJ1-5	CASSWQGHSNQPQHF	TGTGCCAGCAGCTGGCAGGGGCATAGCAATCAGCCCCAGCATTTT
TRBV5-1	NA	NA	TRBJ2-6	CASSREPGANVLTF	TGCGCCAGCAGCAGGGAACCTGGGGCCAACGTCCTGACTTTC
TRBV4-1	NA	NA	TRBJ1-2	CASSHRPQLGYTF	TGCGCCAGCAGCCATCGGCCCCAGCTGGGCTACACCTTC
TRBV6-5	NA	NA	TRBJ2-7	CASSSLWRTSSYEQYF	TGTGCCAGCAGTTCCCTTTGGAGGACCAGCTCCTACGAGCAGTACTTC
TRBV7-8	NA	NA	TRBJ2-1	CASSLSRLVPYNEQFF	TGTGCCAGCAGCTTATCCCGACTAGTTCCCTACAATGAGCAGTTCTTC
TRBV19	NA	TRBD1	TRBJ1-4	CASSSLSGQGLEKLFF	TGTGCCAGTAGTTCCCTCTCGGGACAGGGCCTTGAAAAACTGTTTTTT
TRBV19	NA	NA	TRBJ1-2	CASSAARGGYGYTF	TGTGCCAGTAGTGCCGCAAGGGGAGGCTATGGCTACACCTTC